The clone carrying this TCR beta chain came up a few times. No antigen is known for it. The entry originates in a study of CD8+ T cells in alopecia areata. Study results and caveats: Patients showed less clear TCR sequence sharing than mice, possibly partly because of HLA diversity.

Researchers took lesional scalp punch biopsies and peripheral blood from people who were alopecia areata patients. Extracted from the samples, RNA was reverse transcribed into cDNA to serve as the sequencing template. Clones were sequenced by immunoSEQ multiplex PCR, and TCRdb holds only the in-frame ones, with some missing. The table lists 30,000 to 40,000 clones, about 80% of them singletons. Germline-derived CDR1 and CDR2 are SEHNR and FQNEAQ (reference sequence). Trimming took off 5 bases at V and 0 bases at J, with 17 bases between the two ends. The CDR3 spans 16 residues. Sequencing input: NKG2D-low CD8+ T cells sorted from blood. This chain links TRBV7-9 with TRBJ2-7; the D gene is possibly TRBD1 (5 bases). This TCR derives from a human donor with alopecia areata. The CDR3 DNA reads as TGTGCCAGCAGCACTGGGTCTGGGGCACACTCCTACGAGCAGTACTTC. It specifies CASSTGSGAHSYEQYF.